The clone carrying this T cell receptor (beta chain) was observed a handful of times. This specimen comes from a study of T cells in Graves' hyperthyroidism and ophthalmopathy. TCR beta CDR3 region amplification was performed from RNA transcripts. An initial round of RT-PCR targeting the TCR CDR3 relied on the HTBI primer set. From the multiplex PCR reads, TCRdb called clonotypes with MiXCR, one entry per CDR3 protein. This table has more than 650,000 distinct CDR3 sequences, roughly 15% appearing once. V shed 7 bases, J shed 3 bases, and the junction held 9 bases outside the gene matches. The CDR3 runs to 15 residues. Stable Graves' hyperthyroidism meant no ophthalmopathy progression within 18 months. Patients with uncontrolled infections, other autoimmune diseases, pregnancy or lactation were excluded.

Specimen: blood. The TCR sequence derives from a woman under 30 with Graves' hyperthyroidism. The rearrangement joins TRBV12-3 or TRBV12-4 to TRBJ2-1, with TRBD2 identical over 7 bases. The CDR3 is CASTTSGLNYNEQFF. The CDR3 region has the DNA TGTGCCAGCACTACCTCGGGACTAAACTACAATGAGCAGTTCTTC.